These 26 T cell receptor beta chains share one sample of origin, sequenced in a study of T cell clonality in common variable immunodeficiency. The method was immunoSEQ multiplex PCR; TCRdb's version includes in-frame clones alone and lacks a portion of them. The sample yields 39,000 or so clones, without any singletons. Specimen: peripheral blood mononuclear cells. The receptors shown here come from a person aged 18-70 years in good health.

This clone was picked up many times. The CDR3 sequence is CSVESRGTYEQYF. The sequenced part of the CDR3 DNA is TGCAGCGTTGAGAGCAGGGGAACCTACGAG. This chain uses TRBV29-1 with TRBJ2-7; D is possibly TRBD1 (6 bases). Sequencing ends 3 residues short of the CDR3 end; the germline J gene provides the rest. CDR3 length: 13 residues. The germline CDR1 and CDR2 sequences are SQVTM and ANQGSEA. The V end lost 3 bases, the J end lost 2 bases, and 11 bases lay between the germline ends.

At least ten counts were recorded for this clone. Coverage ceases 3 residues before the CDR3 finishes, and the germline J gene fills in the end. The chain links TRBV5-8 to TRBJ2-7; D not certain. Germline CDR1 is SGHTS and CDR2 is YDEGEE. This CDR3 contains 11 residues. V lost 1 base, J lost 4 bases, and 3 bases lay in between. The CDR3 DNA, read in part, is TGTGCCAGCAGCTTGCGTTACGAG. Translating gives CASSLRYE. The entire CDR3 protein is CASSLRYEQYF.

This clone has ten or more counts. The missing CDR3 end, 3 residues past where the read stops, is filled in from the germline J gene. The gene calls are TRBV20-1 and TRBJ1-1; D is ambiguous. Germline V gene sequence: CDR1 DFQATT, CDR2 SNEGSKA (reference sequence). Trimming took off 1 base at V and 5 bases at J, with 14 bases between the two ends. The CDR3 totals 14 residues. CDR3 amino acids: CSARVRGSGTEAFF. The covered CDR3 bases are TGCAGTGCTAGAGTGCGGGGTTCGGGTACTGAA.

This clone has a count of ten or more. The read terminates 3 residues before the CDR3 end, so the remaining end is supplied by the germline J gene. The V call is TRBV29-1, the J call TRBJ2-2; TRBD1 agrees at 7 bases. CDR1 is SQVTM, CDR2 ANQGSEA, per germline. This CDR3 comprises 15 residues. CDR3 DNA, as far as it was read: TGCAGCGTCGGACCGACAGGGCAGCTTAATGAAAAG. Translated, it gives CSVGPTGQLNEK. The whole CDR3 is CSVGPTGQLNEKLFF.

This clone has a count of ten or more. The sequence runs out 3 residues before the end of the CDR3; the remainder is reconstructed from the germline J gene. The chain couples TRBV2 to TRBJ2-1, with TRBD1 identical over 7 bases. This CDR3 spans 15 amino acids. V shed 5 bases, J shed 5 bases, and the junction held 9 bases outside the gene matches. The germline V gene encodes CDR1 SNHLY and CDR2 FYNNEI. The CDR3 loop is CASSIPRGLDNEQFF. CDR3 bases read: TGTGCCAGCAGTATACCCAGGGGGTTGGACAATGAG.

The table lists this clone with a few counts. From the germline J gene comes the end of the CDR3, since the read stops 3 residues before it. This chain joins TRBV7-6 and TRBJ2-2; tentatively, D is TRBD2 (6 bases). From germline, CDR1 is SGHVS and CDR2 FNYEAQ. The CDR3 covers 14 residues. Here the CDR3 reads CASSIRDGGEKLFF. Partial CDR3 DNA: TGTGCCAGCAGCATAAGGGACGGGGGAGAAAAG.

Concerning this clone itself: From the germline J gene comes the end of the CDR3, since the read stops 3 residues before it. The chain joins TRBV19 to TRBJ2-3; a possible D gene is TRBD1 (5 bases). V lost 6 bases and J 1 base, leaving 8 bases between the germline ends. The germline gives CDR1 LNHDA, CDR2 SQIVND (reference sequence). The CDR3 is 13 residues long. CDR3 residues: CASRGPGTDTQYF. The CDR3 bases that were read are TGTGCCAGTAGGGGGCCGGGCACAGATACG.

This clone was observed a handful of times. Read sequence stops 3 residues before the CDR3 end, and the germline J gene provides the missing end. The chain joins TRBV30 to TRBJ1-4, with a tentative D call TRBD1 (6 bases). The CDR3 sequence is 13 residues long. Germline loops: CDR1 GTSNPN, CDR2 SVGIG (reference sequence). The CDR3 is CAWRPQGLAPLFF. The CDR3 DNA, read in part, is TGTGCCTGGAGGCCCCAGGGGCTGGCACCA.

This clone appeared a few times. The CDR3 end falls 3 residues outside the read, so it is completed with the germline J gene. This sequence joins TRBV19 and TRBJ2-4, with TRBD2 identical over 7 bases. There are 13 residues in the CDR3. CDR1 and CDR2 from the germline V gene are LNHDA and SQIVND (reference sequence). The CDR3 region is CASSPGTNYGQYF. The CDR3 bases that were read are TGTGCCAGTAGTCCTGGGACTAACTATGGT.

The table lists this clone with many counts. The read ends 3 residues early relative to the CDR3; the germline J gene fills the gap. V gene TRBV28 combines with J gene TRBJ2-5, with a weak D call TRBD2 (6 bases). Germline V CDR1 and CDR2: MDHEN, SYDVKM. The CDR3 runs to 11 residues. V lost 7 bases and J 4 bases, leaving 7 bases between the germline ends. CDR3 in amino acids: CASKEGETQYF. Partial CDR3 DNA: TGTGCCAGCAAGGAGGGAGAGACC.

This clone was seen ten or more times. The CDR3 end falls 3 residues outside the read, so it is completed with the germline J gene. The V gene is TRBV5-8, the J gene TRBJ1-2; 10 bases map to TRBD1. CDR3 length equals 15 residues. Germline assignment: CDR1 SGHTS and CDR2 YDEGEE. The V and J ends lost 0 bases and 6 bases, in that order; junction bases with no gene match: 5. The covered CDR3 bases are TGTGCCAGCAGCTTGGGGCCGGGACAGGGGAATGGC. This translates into CASSLGPGQGNG. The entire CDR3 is CASSLGPGQGNGYTF.

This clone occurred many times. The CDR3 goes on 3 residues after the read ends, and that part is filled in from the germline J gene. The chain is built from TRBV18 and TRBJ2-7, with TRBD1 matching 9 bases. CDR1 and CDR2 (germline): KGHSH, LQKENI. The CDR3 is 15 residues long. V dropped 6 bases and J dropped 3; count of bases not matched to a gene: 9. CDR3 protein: CASSRPGQGYYEQYF. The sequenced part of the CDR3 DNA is TGTGCCAGCTCCCGCCCGGGACAGGGATACTACGAG. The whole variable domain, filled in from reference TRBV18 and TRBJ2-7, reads NAGVMQNPRHLVRRRGQEARLRCSPMKGHSHVYWYRQLPEEGLKFMVYLQKENIIDESGMPKERFSAEFPKEGPSILRIQQVVRGDSAAYFCASSRPGQGYYEQYFGPGTRLTVT.

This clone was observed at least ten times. The CDR3 bases that were read are TGTGCCAGTAGGACAGCGGGTACAAGAAACATT. This encodes CASRTAGTRNI. The CDR3, in full, reads CASRTAGTRNIQYF. The chain joins TRBV19 to TRBJ2-4; D is perhaps TRBD2 (6 bases). Read data end 3 residues before the CDR3 end; the end is taken from the germline J gene. V gave up 6 bases and J gave up 6 bases, with 15 bases separating them. CDR3 length: 14 amino acids. The germline gives CDR1 LNHDA, CDR2 SQIVND (reference sequence).

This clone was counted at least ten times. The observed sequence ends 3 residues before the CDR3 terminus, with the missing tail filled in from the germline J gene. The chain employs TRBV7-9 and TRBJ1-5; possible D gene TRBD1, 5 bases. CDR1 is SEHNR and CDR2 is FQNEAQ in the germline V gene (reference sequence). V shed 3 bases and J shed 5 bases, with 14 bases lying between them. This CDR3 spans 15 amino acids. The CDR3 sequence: CASSFGGGPYQPQHF. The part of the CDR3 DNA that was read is TGTGCCAGCAGCTTCGGGGGGGGACCATATCAGCCC.

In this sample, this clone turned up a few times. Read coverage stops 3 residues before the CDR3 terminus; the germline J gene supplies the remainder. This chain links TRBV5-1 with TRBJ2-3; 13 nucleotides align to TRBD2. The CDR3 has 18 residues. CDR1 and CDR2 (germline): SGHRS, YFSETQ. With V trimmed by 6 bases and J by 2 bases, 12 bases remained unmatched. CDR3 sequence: CASTTTGTSGVSTDTQYF. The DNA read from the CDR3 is TGCGCCAGCACTACCACCGGGACTAGCGGGGTTTCCACAGATACG.

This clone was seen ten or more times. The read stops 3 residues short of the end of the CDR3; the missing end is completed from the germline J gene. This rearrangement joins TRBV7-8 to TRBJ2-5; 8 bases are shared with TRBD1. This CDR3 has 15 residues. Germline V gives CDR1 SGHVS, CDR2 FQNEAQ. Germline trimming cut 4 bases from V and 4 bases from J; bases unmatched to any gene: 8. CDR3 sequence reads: CASSSNQGARETQYF. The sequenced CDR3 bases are TGTGCCAGCAGCTCGAACCAGGGGGCGAGAGAGACC.

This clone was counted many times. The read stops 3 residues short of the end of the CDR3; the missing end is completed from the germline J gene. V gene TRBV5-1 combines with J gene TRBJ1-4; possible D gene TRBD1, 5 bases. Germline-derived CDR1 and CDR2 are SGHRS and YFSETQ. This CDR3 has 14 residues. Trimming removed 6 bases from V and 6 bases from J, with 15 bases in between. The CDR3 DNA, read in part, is TGCGCCAGCACTAGGGGAGGGATCGATGAAAAA. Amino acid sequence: CASTRGGIDEK. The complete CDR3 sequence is CASTRGGIDEKLFF.

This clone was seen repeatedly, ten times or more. The sequenced part of the CDR3 DNA is TGTGCCAGCAGTGAACGGCGTTTAGGCGGAGATACG. It specifies CASSERRLGGDT. The complete CDR3 sequence is CASSERRLGGDTQYF. The V call is TRBV6-1, the J call TRBJ2-3; D unresolved. The read terminates 3 residues ahead of where the CDR3 ends, so the germline J gene completes it. The germline CDR1 and CDR2 sequences are MNHNS and SASEGT. The CDR3 has 15 residues. Trimming cost V 2 bases and J 5 bases, with 14 bases left between them.

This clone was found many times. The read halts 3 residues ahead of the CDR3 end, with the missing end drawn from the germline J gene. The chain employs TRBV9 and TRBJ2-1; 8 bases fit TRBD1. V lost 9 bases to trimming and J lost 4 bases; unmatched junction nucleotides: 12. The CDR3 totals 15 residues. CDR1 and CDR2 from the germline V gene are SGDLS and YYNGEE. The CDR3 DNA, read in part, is TGTGCCACCACACCGGGGACAGGTCCGTACAATGAG. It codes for CATTPGTGPYNE. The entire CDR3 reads CATTPGTGPYNEQFF.

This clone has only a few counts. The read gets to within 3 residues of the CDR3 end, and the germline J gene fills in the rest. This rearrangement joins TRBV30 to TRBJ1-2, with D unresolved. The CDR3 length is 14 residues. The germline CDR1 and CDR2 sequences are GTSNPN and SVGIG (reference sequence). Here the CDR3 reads CAWSVLAGASVYTF. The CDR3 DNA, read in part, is TGTGCCTGGAGTGTACTAGCGGGAGCTTCGGTC.

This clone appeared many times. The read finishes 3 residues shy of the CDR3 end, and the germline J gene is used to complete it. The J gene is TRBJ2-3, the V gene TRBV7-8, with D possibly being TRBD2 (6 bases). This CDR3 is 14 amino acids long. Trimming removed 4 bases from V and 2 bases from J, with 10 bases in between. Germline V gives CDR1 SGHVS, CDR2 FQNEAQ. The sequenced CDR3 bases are TGTGCCAGCAGCTCGGGACTCAACACAGATACG. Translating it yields CASSSGLNTDT. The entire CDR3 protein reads CASSSGLNTDTQYF.

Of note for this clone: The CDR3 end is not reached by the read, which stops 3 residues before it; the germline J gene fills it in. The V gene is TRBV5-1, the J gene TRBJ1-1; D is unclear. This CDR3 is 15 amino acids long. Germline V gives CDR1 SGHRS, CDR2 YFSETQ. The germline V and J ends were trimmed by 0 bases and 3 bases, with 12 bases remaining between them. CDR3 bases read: TGCGCCAGCAGCTTGGATGGGCAGACCCACACTGAA. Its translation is CASSLDGQTHTE. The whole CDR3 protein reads CASSLDGQTHTEAFF.

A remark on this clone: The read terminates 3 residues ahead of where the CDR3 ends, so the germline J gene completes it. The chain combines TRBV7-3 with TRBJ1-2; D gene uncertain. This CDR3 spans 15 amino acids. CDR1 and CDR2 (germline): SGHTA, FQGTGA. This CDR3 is CASSQLAVGPYDYTF. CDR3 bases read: TGTGCCAGCAGTCAACTAGCTGTAGGGCCCTACGAC.

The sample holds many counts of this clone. CDR3 bases read: TGTGCCAGCACGACAGGGGTGGCTCAGCCC. Translated: CASTTGVAQP. The whole CDR3 sequence reads CASTTGVAQPQHF. J is TRBJ1-5 and V is TRBV28; 8 nucleotides agree with TRBD1. Sequencing ends 3 residues short of the CDR3 end; the germline J gene provides the rest. CDR1 is MDHEN, CDR2 SYDVKM, per germline. The CDR3 extends over 13 amino acids. V was pared by 7 bases and J by 6 bases, with 5 bases of the junction left unmatched.

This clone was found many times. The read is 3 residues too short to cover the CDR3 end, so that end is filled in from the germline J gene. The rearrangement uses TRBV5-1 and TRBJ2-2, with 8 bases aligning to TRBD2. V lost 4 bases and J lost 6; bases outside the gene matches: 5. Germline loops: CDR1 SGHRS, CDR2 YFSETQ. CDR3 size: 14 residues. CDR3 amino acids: CASSAGGTSGELFF. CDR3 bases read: TGCGCCAGCAGCGCGGGAGGCACCTCCGGGGAG.

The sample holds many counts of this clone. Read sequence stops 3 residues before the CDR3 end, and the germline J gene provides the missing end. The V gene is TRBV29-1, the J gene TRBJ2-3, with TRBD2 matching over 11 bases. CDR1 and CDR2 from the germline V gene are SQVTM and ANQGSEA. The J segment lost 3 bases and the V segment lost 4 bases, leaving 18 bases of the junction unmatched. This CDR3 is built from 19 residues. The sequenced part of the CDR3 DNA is TGCAGCGTTGCACAGCTTAGACTAGCGGGGCTATTGGGAACAGATACG. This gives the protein CSVAQLRLAGLLGTDT. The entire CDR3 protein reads CSVAQLRLAGLLGTDTQYF.